The 23 T cell receptor beta chains reported below all come from one sample, sequenced in a study of T cell changes during pregnancy in multiple sclerosis. Repertoires were generated with immunoSEQ multiplex PCR, while TCRdb's copy carries only in-frame clones and drops some. The profile shows some 41,000 clones, more than 75% of them singletons. The specimen sequenced was PBMCs (not recorded whether the cells were cultured). Receptor source: a female donor with multiple sclerosis, enrolled in a pregnancy study.

The chain joins TRBV5-4 to TRBJ2-3; 9 nucleotides align to TRBD1. Germline CDR1 SGHNT, CDR2 YYREEE (reference sequence). The CDR3 is made up of 16 amino acids. The V gene end was trimmed by 2 bases and the J gene end by 4 bases; junction bases not matched to a gene: 8. The CDR3 loop is CASSLLGQGKADTQYF. CDR3 bases: TGTGCCAGCAGCTTACTGGGACAGGGTAAGGCAGATACGCAGTATTTT. Complete variable domain (other parts from reference TRBV5-4 and TRBJ2-3): ETGVTQSPTHLIKTRGQQVTLRCSSQSGHNTVSWYQQALGQGPQFIFQYYREEENGRGNFPPRFSGLQFPNYSSELNVNALELDDSALYLCASSLLGQGKADTQYFGPGTRLTVL.

The chain links TRBV27 to TRBJ1-1; D not certain. Germline loops: CDR1 MNHEY, CDR2 SMNVEV (reference sequence). The CDR3 totals 13 residues. V lost 3 bases and J lost 0, with 5 bases in between. The CDR3 nucleotides read TGTGCCAGCAGTTTCGGACTGAACACTGAAGCTTTCTTT. This encodes CASSFGLNTEAFF.

The chain links TRBV28 to TRBJ1-5; D unresolved. In germline, CDR1 is MDHEN, CDR2 SYDVKM. The CDR3 runs to 13 residues. V gave up 8 bases and J gave up 0 bases, with 8 bases separating them. CDR3 amino acids: CASFGVSNQPQHF. CDR3 DNA: TGTGCCAGCTTTGGTGTTAGCAATCAGCCCCAGCATTTT.

The chain uses TRBV5-1 and TRBJ2-6; D uncertain. Germline CDR1 and CDR2: SGHRS and YFSETQ. With 0 bases removed from V and 0 bases from J, the gap between germline ends came to 7 bases. This CDR3 has 16 amino acids. CDR3 sequence reads: CASSLEQFSGANVLTF. The CDR3 DNA sequence: TGCGCCAGCAGCTTGGAGCAATTCTCTGGGGCCAACGTCCTGACTTTC.

This chain joins TRBV5-4 and TRBJ2-7, with 8 positions matching TRBD2. Germline CDR1 SGHNT, CDR2 YYREEE (reference sequence). CDR3 length equals 15 residues. With V trimmed by 0 bases and J by 0 bases, 2 bases remained unmatched. The CDR3 region is CASSLAGTSSYEQYF. CDR3 coding DNA: TGTGCCAGCAGCTTGGCCGGGACTAGCTCCTACGAGCAGTACTTC.

This chain connects TRBV7-9 to TRBJ1-4; 9 positions agree with TRBD1. J was trimmed by 3 bases and V by 5 bases; bases with no gene match: 4. Germline lookup yields CDR1 SEHNR and CDR2 FQNEAQ (reference sequence). The CDR3 loop spans 15 amino acids. The CDR3: CASSPRDRANEKLFF. Here the CDR3 DNA reads TGTGCCAGCAGCCCCCGGGACAGGGCTAATGAAAAACTGTTTTTT.

V is TRBV19 and J is TRBJ2-1; 7 positions agree with TRBD2. Trimming cost V 3 bases and J 4 bases; bases outside gene matches: 6. This CDR3 has 15 amino acids. Germline loops: CDR1 LNHDA, CDR2 SQIVND (reference sequence). The CDR3 spells CASSMAASGYNEQFF. The CDR3, as DNA: TGTGCCAGTAGTATGGCGGCTAGCGGTTACAATGAGCAGTTCTTC.

The chain links TRBV5-4 to TRBJ2-7; D is unresolved. This CDR3 has 9 residues. Trimming took 10 bases from V and 6 from J, leaving 8 bases between them. CDR1 SGHNT and CDR2 YYREEE come from the germline V gene (reference sequence). The chain's CDR3 is CAVGAEQYF. DNA of the CDR3: TGTGCCGTCGGTGCCGAGCAGTACTTC.

The count of this clone is one. The V gene is TRBV7-2, the J gene TRBJ1-1; tentatively, D is TRBD1 (6 bases). V lost 3 bases to trimming and J lost 5 bases, with 16 bases between them. CDR1 is SGHTA, CDR2 FQGNSA, per germline. This CDR3 has 15 residues. CDR3 in DNA: TGTGCCAGCAGCTTCAGGACAGCAGGGTGGACTGAAGCTTTCTTT. As protein: CASSFRTAGWTEAFF.

This sequence joins TRBV28 and TRBJ2-7; 7 bases agree with TRBD2. V shed 2 bases and J 2 bases; nucleotides not matched to a gene: 6. The CDR3 consists of 15 residues. Germline V gene sequence: CDR1 MDHEN, CDR2 SYDVKM. The CDR3 loop reads CASSLSVAGAYEQYF. The CDR3 nucleotides read TGTGCCAGCAGTTTAAGTGTGGCGGGGGCCTACGAGCAGTACTTC.

V usage is TRBV7-2 and J usage is TRBJ2-7; D may be TRBD1 or TRBD2 (5 bases each). The V and J ends lost 3 bases and 12 bases respectively, with 12 bases between them. The CDR3 contains 11 residues. Germline values: CDR1 SGHTA, CDR2 FQGNSA. Written as DNA, the CDR3 is TGTGCCAGCAGCTTCGTGGAGAGGGGGTACTTC. Encoded protein: CASSFVERGYF. Full variable domain (remainder filled in from reference TRBV7-2 and TRBJ2-7): GAGVSQSPSNKVTEKGKDVELRCDPISGHTALYWYRQSLGQGLEFLIYFQGNSAPDKSGLPSDRFSAERTGGSVSTLTIQRTQQEDSAVYLCASSFVERGYFGPGTRLTVT.

The chain links TRBV7-3 to TRBJ2-5; weak D call: TRBD2 (6 bases). Trimming removed 2 bases from V and 2 bases from J, with 15 bases in between. The V gene's germline CDR1 is SGHTA and CDR2 FQGTGA. This CDR3 contains 16 residues. As DNA, the CDR3 is TGTGCCAGCAGCTTACAACCTCCGGGGGTACAAGAGACCCAGTACTTC. This translates into CASSLQPPGVQETQYF.

This chain uses TRBV2 with TRBJ1-1, with D unclear. The germline V gene has CDR1 SNHLY and CDR2 FYNNEI. This CDR3 spans 14 amino acids. The V gene lost 5 bases and the J gene lost 1 base, with 11 bases spanning the gap. CDR3 coding DNA: TGTGCCAGCAGTCTGGGCCGGGGGAACACTGAAGCTTTCTTT. Its translation: CASSLGRGNTEAFF.

The chain uses TRBV10-1 and TRBJ2-1; D gene unclear. CDR1 is WNHNN and CDR2 is SYGVQD in the germline V gene (reference sequence). This CDR3 contains 13 residues. Trimming left V 4 bases short and J 9 bases short, with 13 bases between. This chain's CDR3 is CASSGTLASEQFF. The CDR3 bases are TGCGCCAGCAGTGGAACACTGGCATCTGAGCAGTTCTTC.

CDR3 in amino acids: CASSFRREGPSHRDTQYF. CDR3 bases: TGTGCCAGCAGTTTTCGGCGGGAGGGCCCCTCTCACAGAGATACGCAGTATTTT. This chain uses TRBV28 with TRBJ2-3; 9 nucleotides line up with TRBD2. CDR3 length: 18 amino acids. CDR1 and CDR2 from the germline V gene are MDHEN and SYDVKM. Trimming at V came to 3 bases and at J to 5 bases, leaving 15 bases not matched to a gene.

The rearrangement joins TRBV30 to TRBJ1-1; 7 nucleotides match TRBD1. The germline V gene encodes CDR1 GTSNPN and CDR2 SVGIG (reference sequence). The CDR3 extends over 15 amino acids. V was pared by 3 bases and J by 0 bases, with 7 bases of the junction left unmatched. CDR3 nucleotide sequence: TGTGCCTGGAGAGGGGACAGCTACATGAACACTGAAGCTTTCTTT. This translates into CAWRGDSYMNTEAFF.

The chain carries TRBV11-3 and TRBJ2-1; 8 bases are a match to TRBD1. The germline CDR1 and CDR2 sequences are SGHNT and YENEEA. CDR3 size: 15 residues. Germline trimming cut 6 bases from V and 2 bases from J; bases unmatched to any gene: 6. The CDR3 coding sequence is TGTGCCAGCAGTTTTGGACAGGGTACCTACAATGAGCAGTTCTTC. Its protein is CASSFGQGTYNEQFF.

The genes are TRBV7-4 and TRBJ1-2; D remains ambiguous. This CDR3 spans 10 amino acids. V shed 1 base and J shed 8 bases, with 2 bases lying between them. Germline V lookup: CDR1 SGHVT, CDR2 SQSDAQ. The CDR3 loop is CASSLEGYTF. The CDR3 DNA reads as TGTGCCAGCAGCTTAGAAGGCTACACCTTC.

The chain combines TRBV5-1 with TRBJ2-7, with D tentatively TRBD1 (6 bases). Trimming cost V 0 bases and J 2 bases, with 21 bases left between them. CDR1 is SGHRS and CDR2 is YFSETQ in the germline V gene. This CDR3 is 18 amino acids long. CDR3 sequence reads: CASSLGNLGGGPPYEQYF. CDR3 coding DNA: TGCGCCAGCAGCTTGGGTAACCTTGGGGGCGGGCCCCCCTACGAGCAGTACTTC.

V is TRBV2 and J is TRBJ2-2; D unclear. Trimming removed 7 bases at V and 0 bases at J, with 9 bases between. CDR1 and CDR2 from the germline V gene are SNHLY and FYNNEI. This CDR3 contains 14 residues. The CDR3 protein is CASTAGPNTGELFF. Here the CDR3 DNA reads TGTGCCAGCACTGCCGGCCCGAACACCGGGGAGCTGTTTTTT.

This clone was seen a single time. J is TRBJ2-1 and V is TRBV2; 11 nucleotides line up with TRBD2. With V trimmed by 6 bases and J by 7 bases, 8 bases remained unmatched. Germline V gene data show CDR1 as SNHLY and CDR2 as FYNNEI. The CDR3 length is 15 residues. CDR3 in DNA: TGTGCCAGCAGAGCACTAGCGGGAGTTAATAATGAGCAGTTCTTC. Residues: CASRALAGVNNEQFF. The full variable domain, its missing parts supplied by reference TRBV2 and TRBJ2-1, is EPEVTQTPSHQVTQMGQEVILRCVPISNHLYFYWYRQILGQKVEFLVSFYNNEISEKSEIFDDQFSVERPDGSNFTLKIRSTKLEDSAMYFCASRALAGVNNEQFFGPGTRLTVL.

The CDR3 region has the DNA TGTGCCAGCAGCGCCCGACAGGGGGCGAACACTGAAGCTTTCTTT. Its protein is CASSARQGANTEAFF. The chain is built from TRBV5-5 and TRBJ1-1, with 10 positions matching TRBD1. Germline CDR1 and CDR2: SGHKS and YYEKEE (reference sequence). The V gene end was trimmed by 4 bases and the J gene end by 1 base; junction bases not matched to a gene: 4. CDR3 size: 15 residues.

The rearrangement links TRBV9 to TRBJ2-1; 10 bases fit TRBD2. The CDR3 consists of 18 residues. The J segment lost 6 bases and the V segment lost 2 bases, leaving 14 bases of the junction unmatched. Germline-derived CDR1 and CDR2 are SGDLS and YYNGEE. CDR3 DNA: TGTGCCAGCAGCGTCCTAGGAATACCTAGCGGGAGTTTCAATGAGCAGTTCTTC. Encoded protein: CASSVLGIPSGSFNEQFF.